A single sample gave rise to the 30 T cell receptor beta chains below, sequenced in a study of blood T cell repertoires in COVID-19. Some clones are missing from TCRdb's copy, which holds only in-frame ones; the method was immunoSEQ multiplex PCR. The table includes 130,000 to 150,000 clones, 80% to 90% detected once. The sample was peripheral blood. The receptors derive from a woman aged 55-70 years with active COVID-19.

This sequence joins TRBV19 and TRBJ2-2; 13 bases match TRBD2. The CDR3 is made up of 17 amino acids. V was pared by 4 bases and J by 9 bases, with 11 bases of the junction left unmatched. Germline V lookup: CDR1 LNHDA, CDR2 SQIVND (reference sequence). The CDR3, as DNA: TGTGCCAGTAGTACCGGACTAGCGGGAGTGGGAGTCCGGGAGCTGTTTTTT. The encoded protein is CASSTGLAGVGVRELFF.

This chain's CDR3 is CASSFKNTEAFF. CDR3 DNA: TGTGCCAGCAGCTTCAAGAACACTGAAGCTTTCTTT. The genes are TRBV7-3 and TRBJ1-1; D is ambiguous. The length of the CDR3 is 12 residues. Germline-derived CDR1 and CDR2 are SGHTA and FQGTGA. V was clipped by 3 bases and J by 1 base, with 3 bases between them.

Here the CDR3 DNA reads TGTGCCACCGGGGGGGAGTTCCCCAGCGAGCAGTACTTC. Encoded protein: CATGGEFPSEQYF. The chain recombines TRBV28 with TRBJ2-7; 8 nucleotides line up with TRBD2. Germline values: CDR1 MDHEN, CDR2 SYDVKM. V lost 10 bases to trimming and J lost 6 bases; unmatched junction nucleotides: 11. The CDR3 sequence is 13 residues long.

The chain joins TRBV28 to TRBJ1-2; possibly TRBD1 for D (5 bases). The germline V gene encodes CDR1 MDHEN and CDR2 SYDVKM. With 6 bases removed from V and 7 bases from J, the gap between germline ends came to 21 bases. The CDR3 covers 15 residues. CDR3 in amino acids: CASRQSRTLAGGYTF. CDR3 DNA: TGTGCCAGCAGGCAATCTCGGACACTGGCCGGTGGCTACACCTTC.

Regarding this clone: The same CDR3 arises from other DNA sequences in this sample as well. The V call is TRBV9, the J call TRBJ2-7; D is undetermined. The CDR3 has 14 amino acids. Germline V gene sequence: CDR1 SGDLS, CDR2 YYNGEE. V was trimmed by 0 bases and J by 3 bases, leaving 10 bases between them. In DNA form, the CDR3 reads TGTGCCAGCAGCGTAGCTCCCTCGGGCTACGAGCAGTACTTC. Protein: CASSVAPSGYEQYF.

This clone showed up just once. The genes are TRBV7-9 and TRBJ2-1, with D tentatively TRBD2 (5 bases). Germline CDR1 and CDR2: SEHNR and FQNEAQ (reference sequence). This CDR3 contains 15 residues. The ends were cut back, 5 bases at V and 3 bases at J, with 14 bases in the middle. The CDR3 DNA is TGTGCCAGCAGCAGGGTTGCGGGCCGCTACAATGAGCAGTTCTTC. Protein product: CASSRVAGRYNEQFF.

This rearrangement joins TRBV28 to TRBJ2-2, with D possibly being TRBD2 (6 bases). CDR1 and CDR2 (germline): MDHEN, SYDVKM. The V end was cut by 0 bases, the J end by 1 base, with 9 bases between. The CDR3 contains 16 residues. The CDR3 DNA is TGTGCCAGCAGTTTATGGGGTAGCGGGAACACCGGGGAGCTGTTTTTT. It is translated as CASSLWGSGNTGELFF.

The J gene is TRBJ1-3, the V gene TRBV3-1 (or the pseudogene TRBV3-2), with 7 bases identical to TRBD1. Losses at the gene ends were 5 bases for V and 4 bases for J; bases not matched to a gene: 5. Germline V gives CDR1 LGHDT, CDR2 YNNKEL (reference sequence). The CDR3 extends over 14 amino acids. The CDR3 DNA follows: TGTGCCAGCAGCGCACCGGGACAGGGAAACACCATATATTTT. This translates into CASSAPGQGNTIYF.

This chain joins TRBV11-2 and TRBJ2-7; 7 bases match TRBD2. Trimming cost V 0 bases and J 4 bases; bases outside gene matches: 12. The CDR3 length is 17 residues. Germline assignment: CDR1 SGHAT and CDR2 FQNNGV. The CDR3 sequence: CASSLEGFRGGIYEQYF. CDR3 bases: TGTGCCAGCAGCTTAGAGGGTTTTAGGGGAGGGATTTACGAGCAGTACTTC. The full variable domain, its missing parts supplied by reference TRBV11-2 and TRBJ2-7, is EAGVAQSPRYKIIEKRQSVAFWCNPISGHATLYWYQQILGQGPKLLIQFQNNGVVDDSQLPKDRFSAERLKGVDSTLKIQPAKLEDSAVYLCASSLEGFRGGIYEQYFGPGTRLTVT.

This clone has only a few counts. The chain uses TRBV11-3 and TRBJ2-3, with 8 bases that match TRBD2. V gave up 0 bases and J gave up 4 bases; unmatched junction bases: 12. The CDR3 spans 18 residues. CDR1 and CDR2 (germline): SGHNT, YENEEA. This CDR3 reads CASSLELCREGLADTQYF. The DNA for the CDR3 is TGTGCCAGCAGCTTAGAGTTGTGTCGGGAGGGCCTCGCAGATACGCAGTATTTT.

The chain has TRBV9 and TRBJ2-3; 7 positions agree with TRBD1. This CDR3 is 15 amino acids long. Germline V gene lookup returns CDR1 SGDLS and CDR2 YYNGEE. V lost 3 bases and J lost 1; bases outside the gene matches: 5. DNA for the CDR3: TGTGCCAGCAGCGGACCACAGGGGCGCACAGATACGCAGTATTTT. Encoded protein: CASSGPQGRTDTQYF.

V and J are TRBV30 and TRBJ2-7; maybe TRBD1 (5 bases). Germline V gene sequence: CDR1 GTSNPN, CDR2 SVGIG (reference sequence). Trimming took off 2 bases at V and 5 bases at J, with 13 bases between the two ends. The CDR3 is made up of 13 amino acids. CDR3 coding DNA: TGTGCCTGGAGTAGGGCCCAGGGTCACGAGCAGTACTTC. The encoded protein is CAWSRAQGHEQYF.

The chain links TRBV28 to TRBJ1-1; tentatively, D is TRBD1 (6 bases). Germline loops: CDR1 MDHEN, CDR2 SYDVKM. The CDR3 length is 15 residues. V lost 2 bases and J lost 5, with 15 bases in between. CDR3 protein: CASSLGGRAWTEAFF. In DNA, the CDR3 is TGTGCCAGCAGTTTAGGGGGCAGGGCGTGGACTGAAGCTTTCTTT.

The chain uses TRBV7-3 and TRBJ2-1; D is ambiguous. The V end was cut by 1 base, the J end by 0 bases, with 10 bases between. This CDR3 is 16 amino acids long. Per the germline V gene, CDR1 is SGHTA and CDR2 is FQGTGA. The CDR3 nucleotides read TGTGCCAGCAGCTTAATTGGCGGAAGCTCCTACAATGAGCAGTTCTTC. Translating gives CASSLIGGSSYNEQFF.

A few counts support this clone. The rearrangement links TRBV11-2 to TRBJ2-1; 7 bases align to TRBD2. After removal of 4 bases from V and 9 bases from J, the junction contained 15 bases not matched to a gene. Germline-derived CDR1 and CDR2 are SGHAT and FQNNGV. The CDR3 is 16 amino acids. The CDR3 region has the DNA TGTGCCAGCAGCTCCCCAGGCGGGAGCTTCCGGGGTGAGCAGTTCTTC. This gives the protein CASSSPGGSFRGEQFF.

This chain joins TRBV10-3 and TRBJ2-5, with D tentatively TRBD2 (5 bases). CDR3 length: 13 residues. Germline-derived CDR1 and CDR2 are ENHRY and SYGVKD. Trimming took off 4 bases at V and 7 bases at J, with 13 bases between the two ends. The CDR3 bases are TGTGCCATCAGTGGGGTGGACGCGGGGACCCAGTACTTC. Its translation is CAISGVDAGTQYF.

V and J are TRBV9 and TRBJ2-3; TRBD2 aligns across 9 bases. Germline V gene lookup returns CDR1 SGDLS and CDR2 YYNGEE. The CDR3 has 16 residues. The trim removed 0 bases at V and 1 base at J, leaving 3 bases unmatched. CDR3 protein: CASSVGAGGGTDTQYF. The CDR3, as DNA: TGTGCCAGCAGCGTAGGGGCGGGAGGGGGCACAGATACGCAGTATTTT.

The genes are TRBV7-9 and TRBJ1-1; 8 bases are shared with TRBD1. The CDR3 sequence is 16 residues long. Looked up from germline, CDR1 is SEHNR and CDR2 is FQNEAQ (reference sequence). The J segment lost 4 bases and the V segment lost 5 bases, leaving 12 bases of the junction unmatched. DNA for the CDR3: TGTGCCAGCAGCCCCTACGATCGGACAGGGCGCACTGAAGCTTTCTTT. Amino acid sequence: CASSPYDRTGRTEAFF.

The J gene is TRBJ2-2, the V gene TRBV5-1; D not certain. The CDR3 totals 13 residues. Trimming shortened V by 4 bases and J by 4 bases, and 8 bases separated the two germline ends. Germline V gives CDR1 SGHRS, CDR2 YFSETQ. CDR3 nucleotides: TGCGCCAGCAGCCCCTCGGGCACCGGGGAGCTGTTTTTT. Encoded protein: CASSPSGTGELFF.

The gene calls are TRBV7-3 and TRBJ2-7; 9 bases agree with TRBD2. Germline loops: CDR1 SGHTA, CDR2 FQGTGA. After removal of 2 bases from V and 5 bases from J, the junction contained 7 bases not matched to a gene. CDR3 length: 15 amino acids. CDR3 bases: TGTGCCAGCAGCTTAGTAGCGGGAGCAGCCCACGAGCAGTACTTC. This encodes CASSLVAGAAHEQYF.

The chain employs TRBV29-1 and TRBJ1-1, with D maybe TRBD1 (5 bases). Trimming left V 5 bases short and J 7 bases short, with 17 bases between. Germline assignment: CDR1 SQVTM and CDR2 ANQGSEA. This CDR3 region has 13 residues. The DNA for the CDR3 is TGCAGCGTTTCTGTTCGGAGGGGAGATGAAGCTTTCTTT. Protein product: CSVSVRRGDEAFF.

The chain is built from TRBV19 and TRBJ1-4; no firm D call. CDR1 LNHDA and CDR2 SQIVND come from the germline V gene (reference sequence). CDR3 length: 14 residues. V dropped 8 bases and J dropped 4 bases, with 14 bases sitting between them. The CDR3 sequence is CASAPRNNNEKLFF. The DNA of the CDR3 is TGTGCCAGTGCCCCAAGAAACAATAATGAAAAACTGTTTTTT.

V and J are TRBV5-4 and TRBJ2-3; 8 nucleotides match TRBD2. Looked up from germline, CDR1 is SGHNT and CDR2 is YYREEE (reference sequence). This CDR3 region has 16 residues. The V segment lost 7 bases and the J segment 1 base; nucleotides outside the gene matches: 11. The CDR3: CASSEGSAGGTDTQYF. The CDR3 DNA reads as TGTGCCAGCTCCGAGGGGTCAGCGGGAGGCACAGATACGCAGTATTTT.

J is TRBJ1-1 and V is TRBV6-2 or TRBV6-3; no clear D gene. Germline lookup yields CDR1 MNHEY and CDR2 SVGEGT. V lost 6 bases and J lost 6, with 26 bases in between. This CDR3 contains 17 residues. In DNA form, the CDR3 reads TGTGCCAGCAGCCCCCCAGCGGGGTTTGGGATATTCTCTGAAGCTTTCTTT. This gives the protein CASSPPAGFGIFSEAFF.

The V gene is TRBV28, the J gene TRBJ2-2; perhaps TRBD1 as D (6 bases). The V end lost 7 bases, the J end lost 5 bases, and 20 bases lay between the germline ends. CDR3 length: 16 residues. Germline lookup yields CDR1 MDHEN and CDR2 SYDVKM. The CDR3 protein is CASTLGGVGGTGELFF. CDR3 coding DNA: TGTGCCAGCACTTTGGGTGGTGTAGGGGGAACCGGGGAGCTGTTTTTT.

This clone was picked up one time. The chain employs TRBV12-3 or TRBV12-4 and TRBJ1-2; D not certain. This CDR3 has 13 residues. V was clipped by 5 bases and J by 0 bases, with 7 bases between them. The CDR3 reads CASSRTSNYGYTF. CDR3 DNA: TGTGCCAGCAGTCGGACTTCTAACTATGGCTACACCTTC.

V is TRBV6-2 or TRBV6-3 and J is TRBJ1-2; 8 bases align to TRBD1. The CDR3 covers 14 residues. Trimming removed 5 bases from V and 4 bases from J; junction bases left unmatched: 6. Germline V gives CDR1 MNHEY, CDR2 SVGEGT. The CDR3 loop is CASSDRGRVYGYTF. The DNA of the CDR3 is TGTGCCAGCAGTGACAGGGGACGGGTCTATGGCTACACCTTC.

This clone was seen just once. The V call is TRBV28, the J call TRBJ2-7; 7 bases fit TRBD1. CDR3 length: 13 amino acids. Germline CDR1 and CDR2: MDHEN and SYDVKM. The J segment lost 6 bases and the V segment lost 5 bases, leaving 7 bases of the junction unmatched. The CDR3 reads CASSRDRVGEQYF. The CDR3 nucleotides are TGTGCCAGCAGTCGCGACAGGGTAGGCGAGCAGTACTTC.

The genes are TRBV15 and TRBJ2-3; 8 nucleotides agree with TRBD2. The germline CDR1 and CDR2 sequences are LNHNV and YYDKDF (reference sequence). V gave up 8 bases and J gave up 6 bases; unmatched junction bases: 7. The CDR3 loop spans 13 amino acids. CDR3 protein: CATGLSGGDTQYF. CDR3 in DNA: TGTGCCACCGGGTTGTCGGGGGGGGATACGCAGTATTTT.

This clone appeared once. The chain joins TRBV28 to TRBJ2-3; no clear D. The ends were cut back, 1 base at V and 0 bases at J, with 17 bases in the middle. The germline CDR1 and CDR2 sequences are MDHEN and SYDVKM. The length of the CDR3 is 18 residues. CDR3 protein: CASSLFTLQSASTDTQYF. The DNA of the CDR3 is TGTGCCAGCAGTTTATTCACCTTACAAAGTGCTAGCACAGATACGCAGTATTTT.